A selection of T cell receptor beta chains follows, all from one sample in a study of T cells in localized non-small cell lung cancer. The data were produced by immunoSEQ multiplex PCR, yet TCRdb's version contains in-frame clones alone and is incomplete. This table holds 50,000 to 65,000 clones, 81% found once. This material consisted of PBMCs, taken before any cancer treatment. Every receptor here comes from a man between 40 and 75 years old with stage II lung adenocarcinoma. Each CDR3 is given with its conserved first and last residue. The D gene is left open where the match is weak. Only some rows state a clone size, as once, few, many or a class for expanded clones.

TRBJ2-2 | TRBV2 | NA | NA | CASSPEEGHGELFF | TGTGCCAGCAGCCCGGAGGAGGGGCACGGGGAGCTGTTTTTT
TRBJ2-3 | TRBV5-1 | TRBD2 | once | CASREGTSGLTDTQYF | TGCGCCAGCAGAGAGGGGACTAGCGGATTGACAGATACGCAGTATTTT
TRBJ2-7 | TRBV2 | TRBD2 | NA | CASTTSGSYEQYF | TGTGCCAGCACCACTAGCGGGAGCTACGAGCAGTACTTC
TRBJ2-3 | TRBV7-3 | NA | NA | CASSSLAGRGVGSDTQYF | TGTGCCAGCAGCTCTCTCGCCGGTCGAGGGGTTGGTTCAGATACGCAGTATTTT
TRBJ2-5 | TRBV19 | NA | NA | CASSLSRLGETQYF | TGTGCCAGTAGCCTTTCACGGTTAGGCGAGACCCAGTACTTC
TRBJ1-1 | TRBV2 | NA | NA | CASNMRGREAFF | TGTGCCAGCAACATGCGGGGGCGGGAAGCTTTCTTT
TRBJ1-5 | TRBV18 | TRBD1 | NA | CASSGGGESQPQHF | TGTGCCAGCTCAGGAGGGGGCGAGAGTCAGCCCCAGCATTTT
TRBJ2-7 | TRBV5-1 | TRBD2 | NA | CASSTGTSGTHSYEQYF | TGCGCCAGCAGCACCGGGACTAGCGGGACCCACTCCTACGAGCAGTACTTC
TRBJ2-2 | TRBV7-3 | NA | NA | CASSLLSRRSTGELFF | TGTGCCAGCAGCTTATTGTCCAGACGATCGACCGGGGAGCTGTTTTTT
TRBJ2-5 | TRBV29-1 | NA | few | CSVGRGLKETQYF | TGCAGCGTTGGGCGGGGACTGAAAGAGACCCAGTACTTC
TRBJ1-1 | TRBV4-3 | TRBD1 | NA | CASSLQGAYTEAFF | TGCGCCAGCAGCCTCCAGGGGGCGTACACTGAAGCTTTCTTT
TRBJ2-1 | TRBV11-3 | NA | NA | CASSLGGTSSYNEQFF | TGTGCCAGCAGCCTTGGAGGGACGAGCTCCTACAATGAGCAGTTCTTC
TRBJ2-7 | TRBV5-1 | NA | NA | CASSLGPNYEQYF | TGCGCCAGCAGCTTGGGACCGAACTACGAGCAGTACTTC
TRBJ2-1 | TRBV9 | NA | NA | CASSVAPAGARGEQFF | TGTGCCAGCAGCGTAGCTCCGGCAGGGGCCCGGGGAGAGCAGTTCTTC
TRBJ2-2 | TRBV10-3 | NA | NA | CAISGQGNGELFF | TGTGCCATCAGTGGGCAAGGGAACGGGGAGCTGTTTTTT
TRBJ1-1 | TRBV28 | NA | NA | CASNVRGNTEAFF | TGTGCCAGCAACGTCAGGGGGAACACTGAAGCTTTCTTT
TRBJ1-1 | TRBV6-1 | NA | NA | CASSEPGENWGTEAFF | TGTGCCAGCAGTGAACCAGGGGAAAACTGGGGTACTGAAGCTTTCTTT
TRBJ2-7 | TRBV11-2 | TRBD2 | NA | CASRAAGGPNYEQYF | TGTGCCAGTCGGGCGGCGGGAGGCCCCAACTACGAGCAGTACTTC
TRBJ2-1 | TRBV6-5 | NA | NA | CASSYSTGNYEQFF | TGTGCCAGCAGTTACTCTACGGGAAACTATGAGCAGTTCTTC
TRBJ1-1 | TRBV29-1 | NA | NA | CSVEGRGNTEAFF | TGCAGCGTTGAAGGAAGGGGGAACACTGAAGCTTTCTTT
TRBJ2-4 | TRBV29-1 | NA | NA | CSVGGHLAKNIQYF | TGCAGCGTTGGGGGACATCTAGCCAAAAACATTCAGTACTTC
TRBJ2-5 | TRBV9 | NA | NA | CASSVSTRWEETQYF | TGTGCCAGCAGCGTCTCTACTAGGTGGGAGGAGACCCAGTACTTC
TRBJ2-5 | TRBV18 | NA | once | CASSPSEPETQYF | TGTGCCAGCTCACCCTCTGAGCCAGAGACCCAGTACTTC
TRBJ2-4 | TRBV7-8 | TRBD1 | few | CASSPGGGTQGIQYF | TGTGCCAGCAGCCCAGGGGGCGGGACCCAGGGCATTCAGTACTTC
TRBJ2-7 | TRBV7-2 | TRBD2 | once | CASSSLAGGFEQYF | TGTGCCAGCAGCTCCCTAGCGGGAGGGTTCGAGCAGTACTTC
TRBJ1-2 | TRBV11-3 | TRBD1 | NA | CASSLGRQGPYGYTF | TGTGCCAGCAGCTTAGGACGACAGGGACCCTATGGCTACACCTTC
TRBJ2-7 | TRBV6-5 | TRBD2 | NA | CASSYTWEGEQYF | TGTGCCAGCAGTTACACCTGGGAGGGCGAGCAGTACTTC
TRBJ1-3 | TRBV27 | NA | NA | CASSPVGLLGNTIYF | TGTGCCAGCAGCCCCGTGGGACTTCTCGGAAACACCATATATTTT
TRBJ1-2 | TRBV4-1 | NA | NA | CASSQTRNYGYTF | TGCGCCAGCAGCCAGACACGTAACTATGGCTACACCTTC
TRBJ2-3 | TRBV11-2 | TRBD1 | NA | CASSLGDRGTDTQYF | TGTGCCAGCAGCTTAGGGGACAGGGGAACAGATACGCAGTATTTT
TRBJ2-7 | TRBV18 | NA | NA | CASSPPPPGEQYF | TGTGCCAGCTCACCACCGCCTCCCGGGGAGCAGTACTTC
TRBJ2-7 | TRBV7-9 | NA | NA | CASSSNRGQYEQYF | TGTGCCAGCAGCTCAAATAGAGGACAGTACGAGCAGTACTTC
TRBJ2-1 | TRBV11-3 | NA | NA | CASSLEGADEQFF | TGTGCCAGCAGCTTAGAAGGCGCGGATGAGCAGTTCTTC
TRBJ1-1 | TRBV4-3 | NA | NA | CASSRWGGTEAFF | TGCGCCAGCAGCCGGTGGGGGGGGACTGAAGCTTTCTTT
TRBJ2-7 | TRBV2 | NA | NA | CASSAIVGYEQYF | TGTGCCAGCAGTGCCATTGTGGGCTACGAGCAGTACTTC
TRBJ1-1 | TRBV14 | TRBD1 | NA | CASSQVGGQGAEAFF | TGTGCCAGCAGCCAAGTAGGGGGACAGGGCGCTGAAGCTTTCTTT
TRBJ2-2 | TRBV12-5 | TRBD1 | NA | CASGLVVLGTGGTTGELFF | TGTGCTAGTGGTTTGGTGGTCTTAGGTACAGGGGGCACCACCGGGGAGCTGTTTTTT
TRBJ1-3 | TRBV9 | NA | NA | CASSSRSLGGSGNTIYF | TGTGCCAGCAGCTCGAGGTCCCTAGGGGGTTCTGGAAACACCATATATTTT
TRBJ1-2 | TRBV5-5 | TRBD1 | NA | CASSLTGTANYGYTF | TGTGCCAGCAGCTTAACCGGGACAGCTAACTATGGCTACACCTTC
TRBJ1-3 | TRBV6-5 | NA | NA | CASSYKSEGGNTIYF | TGTGCCAGCAGTTACAAAAGTGAGGGCGGGAACACCATATATTTT
TRBJ2-7 | TRBV10-2 | TRBD1 | NA | CASSLRGGQGIDEQYF | TGCGCCAGCAGCCTCAGGGGGGGACAGGGGATCGACGAGCAGTACTTC
TRBJ2-7 | TRBV7-3 | NA | NA | CASSLARAVSYEQYF | TGTGCCAGCAGCCTAGCCCGGGCCGTCTCCTACGAGCAGTACTTC
TRBJ1-1 | TRBV18 | TRBD1 | NA | CASSAGTGGTEAFF | TGTGCCAGCTCTGCCGGGACAGGGGGTACTGAAGCTTTCTTT